Detailed here is one TCR beta chain. Per the original data handling: Amplification of reference gene primers was used by the study to estimate nucleated cell counts. Here immunoSEQ multiplex PCR was the method, and the copy in TCRdb shows in-frame clones only, minus some. The V and J calls and clone size come from that table; D and trimming were worked out from the DNA. The sample records about 250,000 clones, around 80% being singletons. The data stem from a study of blood T cell repertoires in COVID-19. Study-level information: Samples taken during acute and convalescent COVID-19 were collected in the United States, Italy and Spain. T cells, B-cell-depleted T cells, or PBMCs provided the cDNA or gDNA that served as material.

Germline V gene data show CDR1 as LGHNA and CDR2 as YNFKEQ. The CDR3 is 18 residues long. J was trimmed by 4 bases and V by 4 bases; bases with no gene match: 10. The rearrangement uses TRBV4-2 and TRBJ1-6; TRBD1 matches 10 bases. Sequenced sample: peripheral blood. The source of this sequence is a man aged 35-49 years with active or convalescent COVID-19. The CDR3 nucleotides read TGTGCCAGCAGCCGAGAAACGACAGGGGGCGGTTATAATTCACCCCTCCACTTT. Translation: CASSRETTGGGYNSPLHF.